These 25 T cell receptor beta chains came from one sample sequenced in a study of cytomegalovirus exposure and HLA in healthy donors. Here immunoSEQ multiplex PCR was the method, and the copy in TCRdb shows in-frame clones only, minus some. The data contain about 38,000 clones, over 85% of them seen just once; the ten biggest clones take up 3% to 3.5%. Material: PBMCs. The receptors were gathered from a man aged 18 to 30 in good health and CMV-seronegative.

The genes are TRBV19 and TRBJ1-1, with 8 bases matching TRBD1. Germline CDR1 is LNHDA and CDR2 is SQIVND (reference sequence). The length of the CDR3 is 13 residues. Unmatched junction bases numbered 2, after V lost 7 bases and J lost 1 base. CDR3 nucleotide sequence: TGTGCCAGTACCGGGACAGGGAACACTGAAGCTTTCTTT. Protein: CASTGTGNTEAFF.

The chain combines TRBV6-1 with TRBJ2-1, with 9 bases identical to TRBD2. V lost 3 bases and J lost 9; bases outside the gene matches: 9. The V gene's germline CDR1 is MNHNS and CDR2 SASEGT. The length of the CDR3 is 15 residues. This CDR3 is CASSEPSGVRVEQFF. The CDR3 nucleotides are TGTGCCAGCAGTGAGCCTAGCGGGGTCAGGGTTGAGCAGTTCTTC.

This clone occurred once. DNA for the CDR3: TGTGCCAGCTCACCGAGGAGGGGAGAAAAACTGTTTTTT. Protein product: CASSPRRGEKLFF. V and J are TRBV18 and TRBJ1-4; D is possibly TRBD1 (5 bases). CDR1 KGHSH and CDR2 LQKENI come from the germline V gene. Trimming removed 3 bases from V and 8 bases from J, with 10 bases in between. This CDR3 spans 13 amino acids.

CDR3 sequence reads: CASSRFGTGDYGYTF. CDR3 nucleotides: TGTGCCAGCAGTCGTTTTGGGACAGGTGACTATGGCTACACCTTC. The chain recombines TRBV6-5 with TRBJ1-2; 8 bases are shared with TRBD1. The germline V gene encodes CDR1 MNHEY and CDR2 SVGAGI. The V segment lost 5 bases and the J segment 3 bases; nucleotides outside the gene matches: 8. This CDR3 contains 15 residues.

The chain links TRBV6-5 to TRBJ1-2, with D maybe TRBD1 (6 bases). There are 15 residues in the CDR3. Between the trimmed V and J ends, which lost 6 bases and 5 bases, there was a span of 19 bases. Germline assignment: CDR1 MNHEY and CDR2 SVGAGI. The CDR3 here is CASSLSRGAVYGYTF. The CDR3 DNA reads TGTGCCAGCAGCCTCTCCAGGGGCGCAGTTTATGGCTACACCTTC.

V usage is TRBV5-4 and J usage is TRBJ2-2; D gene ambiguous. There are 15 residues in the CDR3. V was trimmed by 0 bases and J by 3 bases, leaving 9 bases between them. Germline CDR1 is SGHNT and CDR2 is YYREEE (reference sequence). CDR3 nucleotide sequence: TGTGCCAGCAGCTTGGAGAATGGCTACACCGGGGAGCTGTTTTTT. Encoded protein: CASSLENGYTGELFF.

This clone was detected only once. The CDR3 here is CASSPHAGVGETQYF. CDR3 nucleotide sequence: TGTGCCAGCAGCCCCCACGCGGGCGTCGGCGAGACCCAGTACTTC. The chain couples TRBV7-9 to TRBJ2-5; TRBD2 might be the D (5 bases). The V gene's germline CDR1 is SEHNR and CDR2 FQNEAQ (reference sequence). This CDR3 is 15 amino acids long. The V end lost 5 bases, the J end lost 5 bases, and 18 bases lay between the germline ends.

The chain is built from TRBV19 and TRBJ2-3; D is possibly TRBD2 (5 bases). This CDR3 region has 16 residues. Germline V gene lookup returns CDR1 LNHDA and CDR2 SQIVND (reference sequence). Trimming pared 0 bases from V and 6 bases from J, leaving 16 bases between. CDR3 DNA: TGTGCCAGTAGTATAGATCCAGGACTCCGATTGGATACGCAGTATTTT. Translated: CASSIDPGLRLDTQYF. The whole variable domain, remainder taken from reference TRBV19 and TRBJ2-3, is DGGITQSPKYLFRKEGQNVTLSCEQNLNHDAMYWYRQDPGQGLRLIYYSQIVNDFQKGDIAEGYSVSREKKESFPLTVTSAQKNPTAFYLCASSIDPGLRLDTQYFGPGTRLTVL.

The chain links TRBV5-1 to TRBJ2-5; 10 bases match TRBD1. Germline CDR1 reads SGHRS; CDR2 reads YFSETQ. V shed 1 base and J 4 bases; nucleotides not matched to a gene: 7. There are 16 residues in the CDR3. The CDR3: CASSLHRDRGGETQYF. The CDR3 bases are TGCGCCAGCAGCTTGCACCGGGACAGGGGCGGAGAGACCCAGTACTTC.

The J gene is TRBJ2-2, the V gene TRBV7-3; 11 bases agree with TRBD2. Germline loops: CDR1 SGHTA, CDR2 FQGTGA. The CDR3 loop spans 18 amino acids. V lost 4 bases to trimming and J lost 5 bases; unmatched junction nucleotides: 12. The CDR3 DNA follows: TGTGCCAGCAGCTCCCCACTAGCGGGAGCGGGTAGGACCGGGGAGCTGTTTTTT. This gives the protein CASSSPLAGAGRTGELFF.

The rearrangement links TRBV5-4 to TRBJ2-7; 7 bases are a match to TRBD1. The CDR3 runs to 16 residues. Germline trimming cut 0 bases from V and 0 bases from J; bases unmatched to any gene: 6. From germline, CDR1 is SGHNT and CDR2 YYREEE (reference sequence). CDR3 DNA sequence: TGTGCCAGCAGCTTGGGGACAGGCGGGCCCTCCTACGAGCAGTACTTC. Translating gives CASSLGTGGPSYEQYF.

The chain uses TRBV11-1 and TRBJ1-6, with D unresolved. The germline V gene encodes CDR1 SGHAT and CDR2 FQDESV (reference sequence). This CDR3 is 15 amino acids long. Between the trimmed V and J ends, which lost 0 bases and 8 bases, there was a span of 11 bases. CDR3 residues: CASSLAALAYSPLHF. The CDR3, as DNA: TGTGCCAGCAGCTTAGCGGCCCTTGCCTATTCACCCCTCCACTTT.

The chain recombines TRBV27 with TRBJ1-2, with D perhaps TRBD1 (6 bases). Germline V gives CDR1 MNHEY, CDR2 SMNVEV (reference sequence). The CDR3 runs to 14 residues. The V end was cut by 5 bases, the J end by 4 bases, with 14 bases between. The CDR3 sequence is CASSARGGVYGYTF. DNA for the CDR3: TGTGCCAGCAGTGCCCGGGGGGGCGTCTATGGCTACACCTTC.

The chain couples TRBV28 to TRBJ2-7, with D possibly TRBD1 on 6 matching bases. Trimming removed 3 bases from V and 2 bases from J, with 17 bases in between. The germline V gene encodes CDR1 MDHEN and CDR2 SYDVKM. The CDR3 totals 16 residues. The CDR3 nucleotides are TGTGCCAGCAGTTTGGGACGCAGGGGTGGCACCTACGAGCAGTACTTC. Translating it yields CASSLGRRGGTYEQYF.

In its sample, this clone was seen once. In DNA form, the CDR3 reads TGTGCCAGCAAGCGAGATGGGGGGACTGCAAACACTGAAGCTTTCTTT. Its translation: CASKRDGGTANTEAFF. V is TRBV6-4 and J is TRBJ1-1; tentatively, D is TRBD1 (5 bases). From germline, CDR1 is MRHNA and CDR2 SNTAGT. This CDR3 contains 16 residues. Trimming left V 7 bases short and J 2 bases short, with 20 bases between.

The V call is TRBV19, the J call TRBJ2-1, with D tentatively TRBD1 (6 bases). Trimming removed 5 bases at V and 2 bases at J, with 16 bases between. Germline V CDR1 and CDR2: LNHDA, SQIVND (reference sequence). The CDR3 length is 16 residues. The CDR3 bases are TGTGCCAGTAGTTGGACAGCTCAGGGACCCTACAATGAGCAGTTCTTC. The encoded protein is CASSWTAQGPYNEQFF.

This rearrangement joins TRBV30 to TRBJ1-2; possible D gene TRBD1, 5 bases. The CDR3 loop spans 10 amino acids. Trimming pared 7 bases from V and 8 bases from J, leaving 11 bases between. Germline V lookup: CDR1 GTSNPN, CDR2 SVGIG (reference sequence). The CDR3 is CALGGDGYTF. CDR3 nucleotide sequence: TGTGCCTTGGGAGGGGACGGCTACACCTTC.

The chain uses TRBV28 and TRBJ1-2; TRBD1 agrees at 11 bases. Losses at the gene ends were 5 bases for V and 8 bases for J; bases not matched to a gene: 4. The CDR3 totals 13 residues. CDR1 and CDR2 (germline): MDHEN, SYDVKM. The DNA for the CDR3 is TGTGCCAGCAGTAAGGACAGGGGGCGAGGCTACACCTTC. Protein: CASSKDRGRGYTF.

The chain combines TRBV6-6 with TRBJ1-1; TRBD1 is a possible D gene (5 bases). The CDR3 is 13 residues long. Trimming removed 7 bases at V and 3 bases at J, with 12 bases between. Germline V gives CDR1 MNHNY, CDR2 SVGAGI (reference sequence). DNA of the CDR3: TGTGCCAGCAACCCAAGGGGCTACACTGAAGCTTTCTTT. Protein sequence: CASNPRGYTEAFF.

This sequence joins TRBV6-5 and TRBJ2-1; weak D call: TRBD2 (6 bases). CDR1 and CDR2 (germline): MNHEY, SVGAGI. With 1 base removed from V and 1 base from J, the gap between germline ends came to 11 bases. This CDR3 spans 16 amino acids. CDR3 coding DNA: TGTGCCAGCAGTTACTTTCGGGGGAGTTCCTACAATGAGCAGTTCTTC. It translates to CASSYFRGSSYNEQFF.

The CDR3 DNA follows: TGTGCCTGGAGTGTGACTAGCGGTAACTACGAGCAGTACTTC. Amino acid sequence: CAWSVTSGNYEQYF. The chain couples TRBV30 to TRBJ2-7; 9 nucleotides align to TRBD2. The V gene end was trimmed by 0 bases and the J gene end by 3 bases; junction bases not matched to a gene: 3. The CDR3 extends over 14 amino acids. Germline CDR1 GTSNPN, CDR2 SVGIG (reference sequence).

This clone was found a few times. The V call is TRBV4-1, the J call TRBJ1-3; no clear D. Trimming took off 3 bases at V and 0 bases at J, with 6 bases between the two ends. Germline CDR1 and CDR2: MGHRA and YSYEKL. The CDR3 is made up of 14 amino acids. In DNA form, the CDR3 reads TGCGCCAGCAGCCAGTTTCGCTCTGGAAACACCATATATTTT. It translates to CASSQFRSGNTIYF.

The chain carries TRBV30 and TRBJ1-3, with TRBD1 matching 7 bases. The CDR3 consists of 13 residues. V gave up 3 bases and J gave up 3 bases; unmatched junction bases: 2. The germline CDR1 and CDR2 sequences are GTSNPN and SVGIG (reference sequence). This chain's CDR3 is CAWSRDSGNTIYF. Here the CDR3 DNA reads TGTGCCTGGAGCCGGGACAGTGGAAACACCATATATTTT.

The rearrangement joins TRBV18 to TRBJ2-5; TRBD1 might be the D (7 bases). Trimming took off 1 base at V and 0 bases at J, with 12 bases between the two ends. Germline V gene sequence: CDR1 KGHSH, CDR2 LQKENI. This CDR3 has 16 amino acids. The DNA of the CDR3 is TGTGCCAGCTCACCACGTTCCAGGGGGGACCAAGAGACCCAGTACTTC. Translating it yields CASSPRSRGDQETQYF.

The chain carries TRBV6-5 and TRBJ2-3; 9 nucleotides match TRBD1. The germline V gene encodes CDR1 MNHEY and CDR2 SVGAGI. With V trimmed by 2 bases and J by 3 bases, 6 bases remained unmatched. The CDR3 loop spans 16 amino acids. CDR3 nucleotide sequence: TGTGCCAGCAGTTACCCTACAGGGGGCAGGACAGATACGCAGTATTTT. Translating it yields CASSYPTGGRTDTQYF.